This T cell receptor beta chain was captured in a study of immune heterogeneity within non-small cell lung tumors. This CDR3 is 15 amino acids long. Germline CDR1 is LGHDT and CDR2 is YNNKEL (reference sequence). Trimming cost V 1 base and J 0 bases; bases outside gene matches: 3. Bulk tumor genomic DNA was the template, and each sample received around 650 ng. During surgery, several far-apart biopsies were obtained from every primary tumor. Patients went through curative surgery, and their non-small cell lung cancer was untreated and newly diagnosed. A multiplex PCR containing 32 V primers and 13 J primers was used to amplify TCR beta CDR3. TCRdb reprocessed the multiplex PCR reads with MiXCR, giving one entry per CDR3 protein. The sample has 8,500 to 13,000 distinct CDR3 sequences, roughly 30% seen once; the top ten hold 7.5% to 9.5%.

The sequenced sample was lung tumor tissue. The chain joins TRBV3-1 to TRBJ2-7, with 7 bases identical to TRBD2. The receptor was derived from a woman in her fifties or sixties with non-small cell lung cancer. Written as DNA, the CDR3 is TGTGCCAGCAGCCAAGGAATAGCGGGCTCCTACGAGCAGTACTTC. Amino acid sequence: CASSQGIAGSYEQYF.